The subject of this entry is one T cell receptor beta chain. Its cognate antigen is unknown. Germline-derived CDR1 and CDR2 are SEHNR and FQNEAQ (reference sequence). The CDR3 is 15 residues long. Trimming took 0 bases from V and 9 from J; bases not matched to a gene: 8. These data belong to a study of graft-versus-host responses after intestinal transplantation. Study in general: Recipients were given multivisceral, liver-intestinal, or isolated intestinal transplants. Once they had received anti-thymocyte globulin induction, all recipients took tacrolimus and steroids for around three years.

Generated by immunoSEQ multiplex PCR, the TCRdb table keeps only in-frame clones and is missing some. The table has 15,000 to 20,000 clones, roughly 82% seen once. Study-level findings and limits: In patients with graft-donor T cell macrochimerism, allograft graft-versus-host to host-versus-graft clonal ratios were high.

Grafts had their tissue processed, releasing intraepithelial and lamina propria lymphocytes. The sequence derives from a human patient who received an intestinal transplant, so some T cells may come from the graft donor. Source: ileum tissue, taken 17 days after transplant. The genes are TRBV7-9 and TRBJ1-5, with 7 nucleotides matching TRBD1. The CDR3 spells CASSLASSSGGPQHF. The CDR3 DNA follows: TGTGCCAGCAGCTTAGCGTCCTCCTCAGGGGGGCCCCAGCATTTT.